These 8 T cell receptor beta chains originate from one sample sequenced in a study of CD8+ T cells in alopecia areata. Isolated RNA was reverse transcribed into cDNA used as the sequencing template. The repertoire was sequenced with immunoSEQ multiplex PCR; TCRdb's copy has only in-frame clones and lacks some. The sample lists around 82,000 clones; roughly 47% were seen once. The sequencing sample was made of NKG2D-high CD8+ T cells sorted from blood. These receptors came from a human donor with alopecia areata.

This clone was counted between two and nine times. The CDR3 is CASSAGLSTDTQYF. In DNA form, the CDR3 reads TGTGCCAGCAGCGCGGGCCTCAGCACAGATACGCAGTATTTT. J is TRBJ2-3 and V is TRBV9; D call uncertain. Germline V gene sequence: CDR1 SGDLS, CDR2 YYNGEE. The CDR3 consists of 14 residues. The ends were cut back, 3 bases at V and 0 bases at J, with 8 bases in the middle.

The genes are TRBV27 and TRBJ2-7; D unclear. Germline V CDR1 and CDR2: MNHEY, SMNVEV (reference sequence). There are 12 residues in the CDR3. The V and J ends lost 2 bases and 5 bases respectively, with 7 bases between them. The CDR3 spells CASSLIGHEQYF. DNA for the CDR3: TGTGCCAGCAGTTTAATTGGCCACGAGCAGTACTTC.

This chain uses TRBV28 with TRBJ2-1; 7 bases align to TRBD1. The V gene end was trimmed by 7 bases and the J gene end by 3 bases; junction bases not matched to a gene: 6. The CDR3 extends over 14 amino acids. CDR1 and CDR2 from the germline V gene are MDHEN and SYDVKM. The CDR3 sequence is CASIDRAFYNEQFF. CDR3 nucleotides: TGTGCCAGCATCGACAGGGCTTTCTACAATGAGCAGTTCTTC.

V gene TRBV29-1 combines with J gene TRBJ2-3; 10 nucleotides line up with TRBD2. The CDR3 has 17 residues. The J segment lost 1 base and the V segment lost 7 bases, leaving 14 bases of the junction unmatched. Germline loops: CDR1 SQVTM, CDR2 ANQGSEA. DNA for the CDR3: TGCAGCGCGCCAGACGTGGCCGGGACTAGCGGCACAGATACGCAGTATTTT. Translating it yields CSAPDVAGTSGTDTQYF.

The chain employs TRBV7-9 and TRBJ2-1; 8 bases line up with TRBD1. The germline V gene has CDR1 SEHNR and CDR2 FQNEAQ (reference sequence). V shed 4 bases, J shed 3 bases, and the junction held 5 bases outside the gene matches. The length of the CDR3 is 15 residues. CDR3 sequence reads: CASSSRDRNYNEQFF. CDR3 nucleotides: TGTGCCAGCAGCTCCCGGGACAGGAACTACAATGAGCAGTTCTTC.

This clone has more than one count but fewer than ten. V and J are TRBV29-1 and TRBJ2-2; D is perhaps TRBD2 (5 bases). The V gene lost 3 bases and the J gene lost 7 bases, with 9 bases spanning the gap. The CDR3 consists of 12 residues. Germline V gene sequence: CDR1 SQVTM, CDR2 ANQGSEA. The CDR3 loop is CSVEEAYGELFF. CDR3 DNA: TGCAGCGTTGAGGAGGCTTACGGGGAGCTGTTTTTT.

This clone came up once. The chain's CDR3 is CASSLGGDGTYNEQFF. The DNA of the CDR3 is TGTGCCAGCAGCTTAGGGGGGGATGGGACCTACAATGAGCAGTTCTTC. The V and J genes are TRBV7-8 and TRBJ2-1, with TRBD2 as a possible D gene (6 bases). Looked up from germline, CDR1 is SGHVS and CDR2 is FQNEAQ. Trimming shortened V by 1 base and J by 2 bases, and 12 bases separated the two germline ends. The length of the CDR3 is 16 residues.

The chain links TRBV29-1 to TRBJ1-2; the D gene is possibly TRBD1 (5 bases). CDR1 and CDR2 (germline): SQVTM, ANQGSEA. The ends were cut back, 4 bases at V and 6 bases at J, with 12 bases in the middle. The CDR3 has 12 amino acids. CDR3 nucleotides: TGCAGCGTTGTAGCCTTGGGGGATGGCTACACCTTC. It yields the protein CSVVALGDGYTF.